The subject of this entry is one T cell receptor beta chain. The sample originates from a study of shared clonotypes between healthy human individuals. Germline V lookup: CDR1 MNHEY, CDR2 SMNVEV (reference sequence). The CDR3 runs to 18 residues. The J segment lost 7 bases and the V segment lost 7 bases, leaving 13 bases of the junction unmatched. Sequenced by immunoSEQ multiplex PCR; TCRdb stores in-frame clones only, minus some. In the table there are approximately 2.3 million clones, 90% to 95% of which are singletons. The genes are TRBV27 and TRBJ2-2; 15 bases fit TRBD2. Sample: naive CD4+ T cells from PBMCs. Subset here: CD45RA+ positively selected. This TCR came from a man aged 18 to 29 in good health. Some clones in this sample may be carry-over from other donors' samples. The CDR3 sequence: CASNRMGLAGGPHGELFF. The DNA of the CDR3 is TGTGCCAGCAACCGAATGGGACTAGCGGGAGGCCCCCACGGGGAGCTGTTTTTT.